Listed below are T cell receptor beta chains from one sample, sequenced in a study of blood T cell repertoires in COVID-19. Assay used: immunoSEQ multiplex PCR; TCRdb lists only in-frame clones, some missing. The sample consists of about 200,000 clones, over 70% of them appearing once. Material for sequencing was peripheral blood. The receptors here all came from a man in his sixties with acute or convalescent COVID-19. Both conserved end residues are part of each CDR3. The D gene is left open where the match is weak. Expanded clones get a size class; other rows say once, few or many, or leave the size out.

TRBD1	TRBV12-3/TRBV12-4	-	TRBJ2-1	TGTGCCAGCAGGCGGACAGGGTTTGAGCAGTTCTTC	CASRRTGFEQFF
-	TRBV5-8	-	TRBJ1-5	TGTGCCAGCAGCTTGGGAGCTAGCAATCAGCCCCAGCATTTT	CASSLGASNQPQHF
TRBD1	TRBV27	-	TRBJ1-1	TGTGCCAGCAGTCCAGGACCGGGACAGGTCGGAGGGAACACTGAAGCTTTCTTT	CASSPGPGQVGGNTEAFF
TRBD2	TRBV13	once	TRBJ2-7	TGTGCCAGCAGCTTAGCCGGACTAGTAGCCGAGCAGTACTTC	CASSLAGLVAEQYF
TRBD1	TRBV6-5	-	TRBJ1-3	TGTGCCAGCAGTTACTCTAACAGGGGGCTTGGAAACACCATATATTTT	CASSYSNRGLGNTIYF
-	TRBV9	-	TRBJ2-3	TGTGCCAGCAGCGAGGGGGGCACAGATACGCAGTATTTT	CASSEGGTDTQYF
-	TRBV9	-	TRBJ2-7	TGTGCCAGCAGCGTAATCGAGGGCTACGAGCAGTACTTC	CASSVIEGYEQYF
-	TRBV27	-	TRBJ1-1	TGTGCCAGCACCCAACAGGGTAGGAACACTGAAGCTTTCTTT	CASTQQGRNTEAFF
TRBD1	TRBV24-1	-	TRBJ1-2	TGTGCCACCAGTGATTTGGGACAGGAGGGGGGCTACACCTTC	CATSDLGQEGGYTF
TRBD1	TRBV23-1	-	TRBJ1-2	TGCGCCAGCAGTCATCAACCCACTCCAGACAGGGGACCCTATGGCTACACCTTC	CASSHQPTPDRGPYGYTF
TRBD2	TRBV11-3	-	TRBJ2-3	TGTGCCAGCAGCTTAGGTCTAGCGGAGAGCACAGATACGCAGTATTTT	CASSLGLAESTDTQYF
TRBD1	TRBV19	-	TRBJ1-6	TGTGCCAGTATGCAAGGGGGGACAGGTAATTCACCCCTCCACTTT	CASMQGGTGNSPLHF
TRBD1	TRBV5-1	-	TRBJ1-6	TGCGCCAGCAGCTTGGAGACAGGGGGAGGTAATTCACCCCTCCACTTT	CASSLETGGGNSPLHF
TRBD1	TRBV19	-	TRBJ1-2	TGTGCCAGTAGTATTAGTGTCGGGACAGGTTATACCTTC	CASSISVGTGYTF
-	TRBV9	-	TRBJ1-2	TGTGCCAGCAGCGTTACTGAGTATGGCTACACCTTC	CASSVTEYGYTF
-	TRBV2	-	TRBJ1-6	TGTGCCAGCAGTGTAGACGCAGGGGCCAATTCACCCCTCCACTTT	CASSVDAGANSPLHF
-	TRBV6-5	-	TRBJ1-2	TGTGCCAGCAGTTCACCCTCAGGGCTCGGCTATGGCTACACCTTC	CASSSPSGLGYGYTF
-	TRBV30	-	TRBJ1-1	TGTGCCGGCAGAATTACAGGGAACACTGAAGCTTTCTTT	CAGRITGNTEAFF
-	TRBV3-1/TRBV3-2	-	TRBJ1-3	TGTGCCAGCAGCCAAGAGACATCATTGCTCACCGCCATATATTTT	CASSQETSLLTAIYF
TRBD1	TRBV7-3	-	TRBJ2-3	TGTGCCAGCAGCCCAAAGTGGGCAGGGGGAACAGATACGCAGTATTTT	CASSPKWAGGTDTQYF
-	TRBV11-3	-	TRBJ1-1	TGTGCCAGCAGCTTAGGAGGGTTCGGCACTGAAGCTTTCTTT	CASSLGGFGTEAFF
TRBD1	TRBV14	-	TRBJ2-2	TGTGCCAGCAGCGGCCCAGGGGGCGTTGCCGGGGAGCTGTTTTTT	CASSGPGGVAGELFF
-	TRBV12-5	-	TRBJ1-5	TGTGCTAGTGGTTTGGGTTACAATCAGCCCCAGCATTTT	CASGLGYNQPQHF
-	TRBV19	few	TRBJ1-5	TGTGCCAGTAGTACTAGACGGCAGCCCCAGCATTTT	CASSTRRQPQHF
-	TRBV27	once	TRBJ2-5	TGTGCCAGCAGTTTCACTCGGGGACTCCAAGAGACCCAGTACTTC	CASSFTRGLQETQYF
-	TRBV24-1	-	TRBJ1-5	TGTGCCACCAGTGATTTCGGGGGGTCGCAGCCCCAGCATTTT	CATSDFGGSQPQHF
-	TRBV25-1	-	TRBJ1-6	TGTGCCAGCAGTGAATGGGGGCCGAGGGATTCACCCCTCCACTTT	CASSEWGPRDSPLHF
-	TRBV2	-	TRBJ1-5	TGTGCCAGCAGTGGGCGGGGGGGTCATCAGCCCCAGCATTTT	CASSGRGGHQPQHF
TRBD2	TRBV4-3	-	TRBJ2-3	TGCGCCAGCAGTCGTGACTCCAGCGGGGGGGCCGTAGATACGCAGTATTTT	CASSRDSSGGAVDTQYF
TRBD2	TRBV7-2	-	TRBJ2-3	TGTGCCAGCAGCTTAAGCGGGGTGGGAGATACGCAGTATTTT	CASSLSGVGDTQYF
-	TRBV28	-	TRBJ1-2	TGTGCCAGCAGCGGGTTGGCTGTGGGGGTGCTTACAGGGAAAGGCTGCACCTTC	CASSGLAVGVLTGKGCTF
-	TRBV19	-	TRBJ2-6	TGTGCCAGTAGAGGGGAGGCCCTCCCTCGTTACTCTGGGGCCAACGTCCTGACTTTC	CASRGEALPRYSGANVLTF
-	TRBV19	once	TRBJ2-1	TGTGCCAGTAGTATCCCAGCGGTACGGGATGAGCAGTTCTTC	CASSIPAVRDEQFF
TRBD1	TRBV9	-	TRBJ2-6	TGTGCCAGCAGCGTAAGGACAGGGCACCCCTCTGGGGCCAACGTCCTGACTTTC	CASSVRTGHPSGANVLTF
-	TRBV19	-	TRBJ2-2	TGTGCCAGTAAGGAGGTAAACACCGGGGAGCTGTTTTTT	CASKEVNTGELFF
TRBD1	TRBV6-2/TRBV6-3	-	TRBJ2-5	TGTGCCAGCAGTTACTCGAGGACAGGGGGCATAGAGACCCAGTACTTC	CASSYSRTGGIETQYF
-	TRBV6-5	-	TRBJ1-5	TGTGCCAGCAGACTGAACGTGGATCAGCCCCAGCATTTT	CASRLNVDQPQHF
TRBD1	TRBV3-1/TRBV3-2	-	TRBJ1-4	TGTGCCAGCAGCCAAGGGACAGGGTCTAATGAAAAACTGTTTTTT	CASSQGTGSNEKLFF
-	TRBV6-6	few	TRBJ1-1	TGTGCCAGCAGCCTTTCGACACCGAACACTGAAGCTTTCTTT	CASSLSTPNTEAFF
-	TRBV16	-	TRBJ2-3	TGTGCCAGCAGCCTCAACGGGGGCACAGATACGCAGTATTTT	CASSLNGGTDTQYF
-	TRBV24-1	-	TRBJ2-3	TGTGCCACCAGTGAAACAGGTCAAGGGGATACGCAGTATTTT	CATSETGQGDTQYF
-	TRBV30	-	TRBJ1-5	TGTGCCTGGGAGACGGGGAAGAATCAGCCCCAGCATTTT	CAWETGKNQPQHF
-	TRBV28	-	TRBJ1-2	TGTGCCAGCACCCCCGGGGGGACCAACTATGGCTACACCTTC	CASTPGGTNYGYTF
-	TRBV2	-	TRBJ2-7	TGTGCCAGCAGTGAATACGATCCTGCGGGGTACTTC	CASSEYDPAGYF
TRBD2	TRBV19	once	TRBJ2-6	TGTGCCAGTGAACCTAGCGGGAGACTCCCTGGGGCCAACGTCCTGACTTTC	CASEPSGRLPGANVLTF
-	TRBV4-1	-	TRBJ1-4	TGCGCCAGCAGCCAAGTGGGCGCAACTAATGAAAAACTGTTTTTT	CASSQVGATNEKLFF
-	TRBV30	-	TRBJ1-2	TGTGCCTGGAGTGTTGAACGGTTCTATGGCTACACCTTC	CAWSVERFYGYTF
-	TRBV5-5	-	TRBJ1-6	TGTGCCAGCAGCTCACACCTTCAACCTTATAATTCACCCCTCCACTTT	CASSSHLQPYNSPLHF
-	TRBV19	-	TRBJ1-5	TGTGCCAGTAGTACCCTGAGCAATCAGCCCCAGCATTTT	CASSTLSNQPQHF
-	TRBV2	-	TRBJ1-1	TGTGCCAGCAGTGAAGGTAGGGGTGCGGACACTGAAGCTTTCTTT	CASSEGRGADTEAFF
-	TRBV2	-	TRBJ2-6	TGTGCCAGCAGTGAAAGGAGCTCTGGGGCCAACGTCCTGACTTTC	CASSERSSGANVLTF
TRBD1	TRBV13	few	TRBJ1-1	TGTGCCAGCAGCACTCGACAGGGGGGTACTGAAGCTTTCTTT	CASSTRQGGTEAFF